The T cell receptor beta chain described here comes from a study of cytomegalovirus exposure and HLA in healthy donors. Overall study context: The 100 to 150 validation repertoires and the roughly 680 first-cohort repertoires shared a platform, a later analysis reported.

Assay: immunoSEQ multiplex PCR; the TCRdb copy retains only in-frame clones and omits some. Among under 95,000 clones listed, approximately 95% were seen once. The CDR3 totals 13 residues. The V end lost 1 base, the J end lost 5 bases, and 9 bases lay between the germline ends. Germline V gene data show CDR1 as SGHRS and CDR2 as YFSETQ. The V gene is TRBV5-1, the J gene TRBJ2-5, with D perhaps TRBD2 (7 bases). Sequencing was done on a sample of PBMCs. This receptor was taken from a woman aged 18-29 years in good health and CMV-seronegative. The chain's CDR3 is CASSLRGAETQYF. The CDR3 DNA reads as TGCGCCAGCAGCTTGCGGGGGGCCGAGACCCAGTACTTC.